The sequence of this T cell receptor beta chain was determined in a study of post-analysis software for immune sequencing data (dated by TCRdb to between 2014 and 2017). With regard to the full study: The recorded disease courses included relapsing-remitting, secondary progressive and progressive-relapsing multiple sclerosis, and some patients had no subtype annotation. A subset of samples was prepared in parallel using single-end sample barcoding, then pooled and co-amplified after Illumina adapter ligation. Patient repertoires were compared against ten to twelve previously published healthy control repertoires from donors aged roughly 6 to 28 years.

The full study reports these points: The multiple sclerosis patient group was slightly younger than the control group. Direct clustering with F measure revealed strong co-clustering of samples prepared in the same batch, which led to a batch-effect correction. Significantly higher frequencies in patients than in controls were found for roughly 5 TRBV segments, including TRBV5-6, TRBV5-1 and TRBV20-1. Multiple sclerosis patients had significantly lower normalized Chao1 diversity than controls, a result that suggests substantial peripheral T-cell clonal expansion.

CDR3 length: 16 amino acids, cysteine to phenylalanine. Solely the CDR3 DNA is kept, with 48 bases framed from the first base. Cut back by 7 bases and 0 bases, the V and J ends lie 16 bases apart. This clonotype has at least ten counts. What antigen it recognizes has not been identified. Per-base quality was not reported, and no clone a single base away is much larger than it. To demonstrate the VDJtools post-analysis software, the study profiled TCR beta repertoires from the peripheral blood of about a dozen young patients with multiple sclerosis. The multiple sclerosis patients were children and adolescents between roughly 6 and 16 years of age. The library came from PCR. The sequencing machine was an Illumina HiSeq 2500. To reduce PCR and sequencing biases, unique molecular identifiers were incorporated into the TCR beta cDNA libraries. Per 1 to 10 million input T cells, some 500,000 cDNA molecules were obtained, such that each molecule approximated one T cell. The patient libraries were prepared and sequenced using the same protocol as the earlier healthy control dataset. Samples belonging to the same batch were prepared together, multiplexed and sequenced on a shared HiSeq lane. Per the source publication's procedure: Raw barcoded reads were processed with MIGEC, and single-read molecular identifier groups were discarded before consensus assembly and CDR3 extraction. Clonotype tables were post-analysed with VDJtools, and diversity was normalized by down-sampling all datasets to the smallest sample size. Repertoire overlap clustering matched CDR3 amino acid but not nucleotide sequences to correct batch-related cross-sample contamination. The public reads were run again by TCRdb, first through fastp at Q25 and then through MiXCR, and only productive beta chains were kept. When rows share a CDR3 protein, they turn into one entry using the most common DNA and genes. V and J calls and clone size were set by TCRdb, not the authors. In this sample the table shows approximately 260,000 distinct CDR3 sequences, 36% of which occur a single time. The ten largest account for 4% to 5.5% of the sample.

This chain joins TRBV12-3 or TRBV12-4 to TRBJ2-1; TRBD2 might be the D gene, on 6 matching bases. The sequencing sample was made of blood. The clonotype originates from a girl aged 10 to 17 with multiple sclerosis. The CDR3 region: CASTSSGTHSYNEQFF. In nucleotides, the sequence is TGTGCCAGCACGTCCTCCGGGACTCACTCCTACAATGAGCAGTTCTTC.